This T cell receptor beta chain was captured in a study of regulatory T cells in long-lasting Graves disease. Study outcomes and limitations: TRBV28 was favored in persistent disease, as were TRBJ1-2 and TRBJ2-5. Those with persistent disease had in common more public clonotypes (about 2,500) than new patients (roughly 970).

This CDR3 is 16 amino acids long. V was cut by 10 bases and J by 6 bases, with 24 bases left in between. Germline CDR1 reads KGHDR; CDR2 reads SFDVKD. The time point: newly diagnosed GD, antithyroid drugs for less than 3 months. PBMC RNA was the source of the TCR library. For TCR beta, libraries came from iRepertoire HTBI primers and Arm-PCR of CDR3 regions. In TCRdb, the multiplex PCR reads were re-called with MiXCR into one record per CDR3 protein. Of 450,000 to 600,000 distinct CDR3 sequences listed, roughly 13% were seen once; the top ten hold roughly 9.7%. This clonotype was observed a handful of times. Its antigen is not identified. Another study also made use of these data, one on T cells in Graves' hyperthyroidism and ophthalmopathy. That paper notes: A patient was excluded if there was uncontrolled infection, other autoimmune disease, pregnancy or lactation. A set of HTBI primers served as the primers for a first-round RT-PCR of the TCR CDR3.

The receptor's source is a man between 25 and 39 years old with Graves disease. Sequencing used peripheral blood mononuclear cells (PBMCs), obtained at new diagnosis, from a patient treated with antithyroid drugs. V is TRBV24-1 and J is TRBJ2-1, with TRBD2 as a possible D gene (5 bases). CDR3 protein: CATSPLSLAASNEQFF. The CDR3, as DNA: TGTGCCACATCTCCCCTTTCGCTAGCCGCTTCCAATGAGCAGTTCTTC.